This T cell receptor (beta chain) was captured by sequencing in a study of vaccination and CD4 T cells after COVID-19. Time point here: late sampling 161 to 241 days after vaccination in three convalescent patients. One entry per CDR3 protein results from TCRdb running MiXCR on the PCR reads. The sample yields about 36,000 distinct CDR3 sequences, around 39% seen once. V lost 1 base to trimming and J lost 4 bases, with 7 bases between them. The CDR3 extends over 13 amino acids. CDR1 is SNHLY, CDR2 FYNNEI, per germline. This sample comprised CD4+ T cells from blood, obtained about 7 months after SARS-CoV-2 vaccination. The TCR originated in a human donor who had recovered from COVID-19. This rearrangement joins TRBV2 to TRBJ1-2; D is unclear. CDR3 protein: CASSEVYTYGYTF. The CDR3 nucleotides are TGTGCCAGCAGTGAAGTTTACACCTATGGCTACACCTTC.